One and the same sample provided the 16 T cell receptor beta chains below, sequenced in a study of blood T cell repertoires in COVID-19. Sequencing used immunoSEQ multiplex PCR; TCRdb keeps in-frame clones, though not all of them. The sample lists some 150,000 clones, 85% seen once, with about 3.1% in the top ten. The specimen sequenced was peripheral blood. These receptors were collected from a woman aged 40 to 49 with active or convalescent COVID-19.

The chain uses TRBV19 and TRBJ1-4, with D unresolved. CDR1 and CDR2 from the germline V gene are LNHDA and SQIVND (reference sequence). V was cut by 6 bases and J by 3 bases, with 8 bases left in between. CDR3 length equals 13 residues. Written as DNA, the CDR3 is TGTGCCAGTAGAACGAGCCCTAATGAAAAACTGTTTTTT. Translated, it gives CASRTSPNEKLFF.

This chain connects TRBV2 to TRBJ2-3; D is uncertain. Deletions cut 1 base from V and 10 bases from J, with 6 bases between. This CDR3 is 11 amino acids long. Germline V gene lookup returns CDR1 SNHLY and CDR2 FYNNEI. CDR3 residues: CASSEGQAQYF. The CDR3, as DNA: TGTGCCAGCAGTGAAGGGCAAGCGCAGTATTTT.

V and J are TRBV27 and TRBJ1-5; tentatively, D is TRBD1 (6 bases). The CDR3 is 15 residues long. Germline assignment: CDR1 MNHEY and CDR2 SMNVEV (reference sequence). Trimming shortened V by 10 bases and J by 2 bases, and 18 bases separated the two germline ends. CDR3 protein: CATSGGLTGNQPQHF. The CDR3 bases are TGTGCCACCTCGGGGGGCCTAACAGGCAATCAGCCCCAGCATTTT.

Note on this clone: Other DNA sequences from this sample encode an identical CDR3 as well. The J gene is TRBJ1-6, the V gene TRBV7-2; D gene ambiguous. Per germline, CDR1 SGHTA and CDR2 FQGNSA. The V gene lost 0 bases and the J gene lost 7 bases, with 7 bases spanning the gap. The CDR3 length is 14 residues. This chain's CDR3 is CASSLAGRNSPLHF. The CDR3 region has the DNA TGTGCCAGCAGCTTAGCGGGGAGGAATTCACCCCTCCACTTT.

The chain uses TRBV2 and TRBJ2-3; D may be TRBD2 (5 bases). The CDR3 runs 16 residues. CDR1 SNHLY and CDR2 FYNNEI come from the germline V gene. V shed 3 bases and J shed 1 base, with 14 bases lying between them. As DNA, the CDR3 is TGTGCCAGCAGTGATAGTCGGGCGGGCCGCACAGATACGCAGTATTTT. This gives the protein CASSDSRAGRTDTQYF.

This clone was observed a handful of times. This chain connects TRBV4-1 to TRBJ2-2, with 12 bases aligning to TRBD2. The trim removed 2 bases at V and 1 base at J, leaving 2 bases unmatched. Germline CDR1 and CDR2: MGHRA and YSYEKL. This CDR3 has 17 amino acids. The CDR3: CASSQLTSGRNTGELFF. Written as DNA, the CDR3 is TGCGCCAGCAGCCAACTGACTAGCGGGAGGAACACCGGGGAGCTGTTTTTT.

The genes are TRBV4-1 and TRBJ1-4, with D maybe TRBD1 (5 bases). Trimming pared 1 base from V and 4 bases from J, leaving 13 bases between. This CDR3 has 16 amino acids. Per germline, CDR1 MGHRA and CDR2 YSYEKL. In DNA form, the CDR3 reads TGCGCCAGCAGCCAAGGAGCTTCAGGGTTTAATGAAAAACTGTTTTTT. Protein sequence: CASSQGASGFNEKLFF.

The chain has TRBV6-4 and TRBJ2-1; TRBD1 is a possible D gene (5 bases). Germline loops: CDR1 MRHNA, CDR2 SNTAGT. V lost 4 bases, J lost 1 base, and 17 bases lay in between. There are 17 residues in the CDR3. CDR3 loop: CASSGENPRTSYNEQFF. CDR3 in DNA: TGTGCCAGCAGTGGGGAAAACCCTCGGACATCCTACAATGAGCAGTTCTTC.

The rearrangement joins TRBV30 to TRBJ1-5; D is uncertain. The CDR3 sequence is 13 residues long. Germline CDR1 reads GTSNPN; CDR2 reads SVGIG (reference sequence). Between the trimmed V and J ends, which lost 2 bases and 0 bases, there was a span of 5 bases. CDR3 in DNA: TGTGCCTGGAGTCCTTCTAGCAATCAGCCCCAGCATTTT. Translating gives CAWSPSSNQPQHF.

The V call is TRBV27, the J call TRBJ2-3; D not certain. CDR3 length equals 14 residues. With 0 bases removed from V and 0 bases from J, the gap between germline ends came to 4 bases. CDR1 and CDR2 (germline): MNHEY, SMNVEV (reference sequence). CDR3 in DNA: TGTGCCAGCAGTTTATCGTCGAGCACAGATACGCAGTATTTT. It yields the protein CASSLSSSTDTQYF.

This chain uses TRBV18 with TRBJ1-1, with D tentatively TRBD1 (5 bases). There are 13 residues in the CDR3. CDR1 and CDR2 (germline): KGHSH, LQKENI. V lost 5 bases to trimming and J lost 1 base, with 8 bases between them. CDR3 coding DNA: TGTGCCAGCTCATCGCAGGGGAACACTGAAGCTTTCTTT. It yields the protein CASSSQGNTEAFF.

V is TRBV5-1 and J is TRBJ2-3; 8 nucleotides line up with TRBD1. This CDR3 has 15 residues. The germline gives CDR1 SGHRS, CDR2 YFSETQ. J was trimmed by 5 bases and V by 0 bases; bases with no gene match: 5. The CDR3 is CASSLGRGRGDTQYF. CDR3 nucleotide sequence: TGCGCCAGCAGCTTGGGCAGGGGGCGCGGAGATACGCAGTATTTT. The variable domain in full, with the rest retrieved from reference TRBV5-1 and TRBJ2-3, is KAGVTQTPRYLIKTRGQQVTLSCSPISGHRSVSWYQQTPGQGLQFLFEYFSETQRNKGNFPGRFSGRQFSNSRSEMNVSTLELGDSALYLCASSLGRGRGDTQYFGPGTRLTVL.

In this sample, this clone turned up a few times. The chain recombines TRBV7-2 with TRBJ1-1; the D gene is possibly TRBD1 (5 bases). The CDR3 spans 14 residues. Germline loops: CDR1 SGHTA, CDR2 FQGNSA. V lost 3 bases and J 11 bases, leaving 19 bases between the germline ends. The CDR3 nucleotides are TGTGCCAGCAGCTTTATGACAGCCCTCCTTCCGGCTTTCTTT. Protein sequence: CASSFMTALLPAFF. Full variable domain (outside the CDR3, taken from reference TRBV7-2 and TRBJ1-1): GAGVSQSPSNKVTEKGKDVELRCDPISGHTALYWYRQSLGQGLEFLIYFQGNSAPDKSGLPSDRFSAERTGGSVSTLTIQRTQQEDSAVYLCASSFMTALLPAFFGQGTRLTVV.

The chain recombines TRBV6-6 with TRBJ1-2; TRBD1 aligns across 10 bases. V gave up 0 bases and J gave up 6 bases; unmatched junction bases: 4. This CDR3 has 15 residues. The germline V gene has CDR1 MNHNY and CDR2 SVGAGI (reference sequence). As DNA, the CDR3 is TGTGCCAGCAGTTACTCCCGGACAGGGGGGCATGGCTACACCTTC. The encoded protein is CASSYSRTGGHGYTF.

The CDR3 loop reads CASSSTALGQYF. In DNA, the CDR3 is TGTGCCAGCAGCTCGACAGCCCTTGGGCAGTACTTC. This chain links TRBV7-9 with TRBJ2-7; D is perhaps TRBD1 (5 bases). The CDR3 spans 12 residues. CDR1 and CDR2 (germline): SEHNR, FQNEAQ (reference sequence). Trimming stripped 4 bases from V and 9 bases from J, with 13 bases between. Full variable domain (missing parts from reference TRBV7-9 and TRBJ2-7): DTGVSQNPRHKITKRGQNVTFRCDPISEHNRLYWYRQTLGQGPEFLTYFQNEAQLEKSRLLSDRFSAERPKGSFSTLEIQRTEQGDSAMYLCASSSTALGQYFGPGTRLTVT.

The chain employs TRBV4-2 and TRBJ1-4; TRBD1 might be the D (6 bases). The CDR3 extends over 16 amino acids. V was cut by 2 bases and J by 5 bases, with 15 bases left in between. Per germline, CDR1 LGHNA and CDR2 YNFKEQ. The CDR3 sequence is CASSQPQGRGNEKLFF. CDR3 nucleotides: TGTGCCAGCAGCCAACCACAGGGAAGGGGAAATGAAAAACTGTTTTTT.